Below, one T cell receptor (beta chain) is given with its context. This entry is derived from a study of blood T cell repertoires in COVID-19. Study-wide background: The samples span acute and convalescent COVID-19 from the United States, Italy and Spain. T cells, B-cell-depleted T cells, or PBMCs supplied cDNA or gDNA.

The CDR3 has 16 residues. Unmatched junction bases numbered 5, after V lost 2 bases and J lost 3 bases. CDR1 is MNHEY, CDR2 SMNVEV, per germline (reference sequence). Profiled with immunoSEQ multiplex PCR; TCRdb holds only in-frame clones, not every one. The data contain approximately 80,000 clones, 86% of them seen just once; the ten biggest clones take up about 7.8%. The V gene is TRBV27, the J gene TRBJ2-7, with 12 bases that match TRBD2. Specimen: peripheral blood. The TCR originated in a man between 50 and 59 years old with active COVID-19. The CDR3 loop is CASSLGLAGQNYEQYF. The CDR3 DNA sequence: TGTGCCAGCAGTTTAGGACTAGCGGGGCAGAACTACGAGCAGTACTTC.